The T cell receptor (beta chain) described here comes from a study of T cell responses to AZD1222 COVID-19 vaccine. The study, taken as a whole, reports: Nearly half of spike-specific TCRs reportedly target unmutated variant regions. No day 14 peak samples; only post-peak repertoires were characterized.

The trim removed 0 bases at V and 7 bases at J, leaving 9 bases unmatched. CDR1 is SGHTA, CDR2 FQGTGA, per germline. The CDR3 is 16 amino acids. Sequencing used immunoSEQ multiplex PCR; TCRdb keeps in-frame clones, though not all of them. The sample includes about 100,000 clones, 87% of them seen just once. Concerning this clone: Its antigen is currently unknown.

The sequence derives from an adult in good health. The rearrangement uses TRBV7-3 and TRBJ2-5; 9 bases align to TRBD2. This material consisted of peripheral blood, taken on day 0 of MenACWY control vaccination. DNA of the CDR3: TGTGCCAGCAGCTTAACAGCTAGCGGGGCGGGTGTGACCCAGTACTTC. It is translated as CASSLTASGAGVTQYF.